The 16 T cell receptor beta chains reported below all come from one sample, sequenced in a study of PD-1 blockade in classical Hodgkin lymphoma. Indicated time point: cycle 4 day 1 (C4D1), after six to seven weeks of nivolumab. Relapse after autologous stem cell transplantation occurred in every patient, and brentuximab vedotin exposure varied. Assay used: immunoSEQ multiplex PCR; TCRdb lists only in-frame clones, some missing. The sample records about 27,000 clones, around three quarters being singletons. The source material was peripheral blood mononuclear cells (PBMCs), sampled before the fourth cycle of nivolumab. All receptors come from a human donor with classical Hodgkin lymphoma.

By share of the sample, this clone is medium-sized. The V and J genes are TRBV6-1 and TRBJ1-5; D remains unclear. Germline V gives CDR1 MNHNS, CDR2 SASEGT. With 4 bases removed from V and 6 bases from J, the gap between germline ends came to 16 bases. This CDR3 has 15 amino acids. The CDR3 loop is CASSGPLGIGQPQHF. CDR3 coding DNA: TGTGCCAGCAGTGGGCCCTTGGGCATCGGTCAGCCCCAGCATTTT.

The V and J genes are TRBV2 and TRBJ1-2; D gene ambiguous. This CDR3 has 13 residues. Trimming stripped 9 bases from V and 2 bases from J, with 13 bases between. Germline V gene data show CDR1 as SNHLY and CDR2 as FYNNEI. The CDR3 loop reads CARAAGRNYGYTF. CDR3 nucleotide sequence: TGTGCCAGGGCCGCGGGCAGAAACTATGGCTACACCTTC.

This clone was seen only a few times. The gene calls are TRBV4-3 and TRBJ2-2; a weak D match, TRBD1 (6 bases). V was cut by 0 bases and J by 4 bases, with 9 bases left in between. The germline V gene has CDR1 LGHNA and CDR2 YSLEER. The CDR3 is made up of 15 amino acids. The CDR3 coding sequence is TGCGCCAGCAGCCAAGACCCAGGGGTCACCGGGGAGCTGTTTTTT. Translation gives CASSQDPGVTGELFF.

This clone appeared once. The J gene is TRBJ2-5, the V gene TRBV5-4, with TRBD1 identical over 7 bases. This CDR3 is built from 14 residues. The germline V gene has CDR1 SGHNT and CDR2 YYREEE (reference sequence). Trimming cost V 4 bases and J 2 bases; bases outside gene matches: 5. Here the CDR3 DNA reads TGTGCCAGCAGCGATGGGGACAGACAAGAGACCCAGTACTTC. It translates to CASSDGDRQETQYF.

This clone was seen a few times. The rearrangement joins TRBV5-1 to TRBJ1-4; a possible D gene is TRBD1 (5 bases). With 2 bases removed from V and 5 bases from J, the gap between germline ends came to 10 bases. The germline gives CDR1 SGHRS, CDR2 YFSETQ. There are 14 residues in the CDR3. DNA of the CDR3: TGCGCCAGCAGCTTTGGACATGCGAATGAAAAACTGTTTTTT. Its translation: CASSFGHANEKLFF.

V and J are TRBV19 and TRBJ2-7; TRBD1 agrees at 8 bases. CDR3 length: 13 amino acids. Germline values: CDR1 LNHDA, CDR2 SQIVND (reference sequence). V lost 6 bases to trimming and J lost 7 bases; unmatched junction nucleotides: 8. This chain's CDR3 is CASRPQGAREQYF. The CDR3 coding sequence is TGTGCCAGTAGACCTCAGGGGGCGAGGGAGCAGTACTTC.

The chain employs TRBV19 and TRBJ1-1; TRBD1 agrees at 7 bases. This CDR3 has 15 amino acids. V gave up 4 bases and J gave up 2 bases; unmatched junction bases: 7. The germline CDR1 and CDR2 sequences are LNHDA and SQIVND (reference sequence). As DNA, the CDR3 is TGTGCCAGTAGTACATTGGGACAGTTAAACACTGAAGCTTTCTTT. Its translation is CASSTLGQLNTEAFF. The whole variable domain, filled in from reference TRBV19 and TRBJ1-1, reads DGGITQSPKYLFRKEGQNVTLSCEQNLNHDAMYWYRQDPGQGLRLIYYSQIVNDFQKGDIAEGYSVSREKKESFPLTVTSAQKNPTAFYLCASSTLGQLNTEAFFGQGTRLTVV.

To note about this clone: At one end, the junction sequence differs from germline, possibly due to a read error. In DNA form, the CDR3 reads TGTGCCATCAGTGAGCCAGGGAAGGCTATCTCGGGGGTGGGGTTC. It yields the protein CAISEPGKAISGVGF. The chain has TRBV10-3 and TRBJ2-7; a possible D gene is TRBD2 (6 bases). CDR1 ENHRY and CDR2 SYGVKD come from the germline V gene. The CDR3 totals 15 residues.

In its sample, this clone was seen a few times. The CDR3 loop is CASSGSASGNTIYF. In DNA, the CDR3 is TGTGCCAGCAGCGGGTCGGCTTCTGGAAACACCATATATTTT. V gene TRBV2 combines with J gene TRBJ1-3; D uncertain. Trimming shortened V by 6 bases and J by 1 base, and 10 bases separated the two germline ends. The CDR3 is made up of 14 amino acids. Per the germline V gene, CDR1 is SNHLY and CDR2 is FYNNEI.

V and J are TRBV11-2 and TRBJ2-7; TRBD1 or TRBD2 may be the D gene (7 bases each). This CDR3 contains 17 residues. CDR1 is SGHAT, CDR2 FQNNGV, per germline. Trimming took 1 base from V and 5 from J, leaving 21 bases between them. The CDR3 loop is CASSLVGGATGQHEQYF. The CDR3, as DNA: TGTGCCAGCAGCTTAGTGGGGGGGGCGACAGGGCAACACGAGCAGTACTTC.

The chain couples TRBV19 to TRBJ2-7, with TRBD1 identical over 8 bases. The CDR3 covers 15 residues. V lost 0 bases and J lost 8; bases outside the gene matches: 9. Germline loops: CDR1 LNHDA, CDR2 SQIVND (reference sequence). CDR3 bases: TGTGCCAGTAGTATAGACGACGCCCAGGGGGCTAAGCAGTACTTC. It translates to CASSIDDAQGAKQYF.

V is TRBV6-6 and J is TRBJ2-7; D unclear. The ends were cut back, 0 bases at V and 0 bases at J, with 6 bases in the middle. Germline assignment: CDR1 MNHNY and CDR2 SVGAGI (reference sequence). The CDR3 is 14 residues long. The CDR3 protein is CASSYSGSSYEQYF. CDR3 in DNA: TGTGCCAGCAGTTACTCGGGTAGCTCCTACGAGCAGTACTTC.

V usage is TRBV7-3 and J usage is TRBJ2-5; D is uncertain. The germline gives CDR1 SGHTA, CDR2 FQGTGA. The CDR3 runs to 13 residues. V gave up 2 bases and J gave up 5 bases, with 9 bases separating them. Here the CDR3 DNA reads TGTGCCAGCAGCTTAGAGTTCGGGGAGACCCAGTACTTC. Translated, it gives CASSLEFGETQYF.

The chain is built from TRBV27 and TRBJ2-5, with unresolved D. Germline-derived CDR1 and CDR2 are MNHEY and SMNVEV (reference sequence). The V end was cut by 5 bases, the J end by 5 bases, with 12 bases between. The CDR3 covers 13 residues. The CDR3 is CASSPSRWETQYF. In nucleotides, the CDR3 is TGTGCCAGCAGTCCCTCACGATGGGAGACCCAGTACTTC.

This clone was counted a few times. CDR3 bases: TGTGCCAGCAGCCTTGACGCCGGGACAGCAAGAAACTATGGCTACACCTTC. Translating it yields CASSLDAGTARNYGYTF. J is TRBJ1-2 and V is TRBV11-2; TRBD1 aligns across 7 bases. The V gene's germline CDR1 is SGHAT and CDR2 FQNNGV. V dropped 5 bases and J dropped 2; count of bases not matched to a gene: 14. This CDR3 is built from 17 residues.

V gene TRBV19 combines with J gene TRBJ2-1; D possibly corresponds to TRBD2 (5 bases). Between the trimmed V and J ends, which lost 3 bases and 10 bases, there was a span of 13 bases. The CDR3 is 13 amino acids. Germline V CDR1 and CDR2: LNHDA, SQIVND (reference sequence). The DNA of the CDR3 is TGTGCCAGTAGTATCGCCAGCCCGGGGGAGCAGTTCTTC. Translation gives CASSIASPGEQFF.